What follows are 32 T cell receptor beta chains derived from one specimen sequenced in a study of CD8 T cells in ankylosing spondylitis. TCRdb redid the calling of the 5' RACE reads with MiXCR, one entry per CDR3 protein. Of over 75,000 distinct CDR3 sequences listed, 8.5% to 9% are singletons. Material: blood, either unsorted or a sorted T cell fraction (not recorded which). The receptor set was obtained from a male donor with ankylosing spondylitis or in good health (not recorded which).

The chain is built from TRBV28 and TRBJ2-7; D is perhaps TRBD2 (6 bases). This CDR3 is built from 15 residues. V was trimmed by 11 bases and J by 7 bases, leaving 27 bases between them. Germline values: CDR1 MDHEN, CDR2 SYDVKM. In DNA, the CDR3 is TGTGCCGGGTCCTCGGGGAGCTGGGGGGTTGGGGAGCAGTACTTC. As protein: CAGSSGSWGVGEQYF.

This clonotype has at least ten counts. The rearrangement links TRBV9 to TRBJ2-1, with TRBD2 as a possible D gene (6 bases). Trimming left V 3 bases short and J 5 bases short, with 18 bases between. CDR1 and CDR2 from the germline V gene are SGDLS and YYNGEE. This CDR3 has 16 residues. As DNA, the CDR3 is TGTGCCAGCAGCGGGGGGGTAGGGAAGGATAACAATGAGCAGTTCTTC. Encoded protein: CASSGGVGKDNNEQFF.

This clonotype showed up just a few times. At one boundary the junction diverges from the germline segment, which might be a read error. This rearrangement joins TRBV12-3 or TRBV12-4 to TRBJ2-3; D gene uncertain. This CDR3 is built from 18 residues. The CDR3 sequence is CTSSLVWAAYTSTDTQYF. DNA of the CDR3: TGTACCAGCAGTTTAGTTTGGGCAGCTTATACAAGCACAGATACGCAGTATTTT.

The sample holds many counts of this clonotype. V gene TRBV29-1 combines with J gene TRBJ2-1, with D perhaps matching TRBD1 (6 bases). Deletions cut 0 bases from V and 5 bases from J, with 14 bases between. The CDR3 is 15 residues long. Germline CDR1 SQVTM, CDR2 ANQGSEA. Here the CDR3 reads CSVEEPKQGDNEQFF. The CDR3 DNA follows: TGCAGCGTTGAAGAGCCGAAACAGGGAGACAATGAGCAGTTCTTC.

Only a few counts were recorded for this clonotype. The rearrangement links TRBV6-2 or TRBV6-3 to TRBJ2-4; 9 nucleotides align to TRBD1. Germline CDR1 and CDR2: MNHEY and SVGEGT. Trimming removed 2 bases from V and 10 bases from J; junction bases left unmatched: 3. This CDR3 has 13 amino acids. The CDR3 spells CASSYGGQGIQYF. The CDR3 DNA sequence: TGTGCCAGCAGTTACGGGGGACAGGGAATTCAGTACTTC.

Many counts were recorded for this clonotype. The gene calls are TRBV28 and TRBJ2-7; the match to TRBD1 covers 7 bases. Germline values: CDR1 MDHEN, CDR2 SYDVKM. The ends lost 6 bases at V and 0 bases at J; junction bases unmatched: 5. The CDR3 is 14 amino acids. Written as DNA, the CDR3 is TGTGCCAGCAGATCCCGGGACAGCTCCTACGAGCAGTACTTC. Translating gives CASRSRDSSYEQYF. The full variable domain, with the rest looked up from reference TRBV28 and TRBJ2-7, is DVKVTQSSRYLVKRTGEKVFLECVQDMDHENMFWYRQDPGLGLRLIYFSYDVKMKEKGDIPEGYSVSREKKERFSLILESASTNQTSMYLCASRSRDSSYEQYFGPGTRLTVT.

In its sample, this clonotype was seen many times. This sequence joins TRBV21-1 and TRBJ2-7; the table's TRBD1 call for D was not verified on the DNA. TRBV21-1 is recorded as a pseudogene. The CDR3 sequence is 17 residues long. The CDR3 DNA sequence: TGTGCCAGCAGCAAAAAGGGGGGTGGGACAAAAGTCGACGAGCAGTACTTC. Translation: CASSKKGGGTKVDEQYF.

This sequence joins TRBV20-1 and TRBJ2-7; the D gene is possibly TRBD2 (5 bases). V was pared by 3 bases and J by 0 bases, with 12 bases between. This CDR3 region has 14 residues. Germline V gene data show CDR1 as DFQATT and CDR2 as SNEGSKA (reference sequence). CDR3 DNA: TGCAGTGCTAGCTTCCGGGGTAGCTCCTACGAGCAGTACTTC. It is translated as CSASFRGSSYEQYF.

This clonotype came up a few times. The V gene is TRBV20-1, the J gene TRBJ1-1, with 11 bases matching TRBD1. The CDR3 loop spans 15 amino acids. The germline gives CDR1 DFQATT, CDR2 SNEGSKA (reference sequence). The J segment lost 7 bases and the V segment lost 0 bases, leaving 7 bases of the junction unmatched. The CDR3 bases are TGCAGTGCTAGAGATAGCGGACAGGGGGCGAATGAAGCTTTCTTT. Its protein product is CSARDSGQGANEAFF.

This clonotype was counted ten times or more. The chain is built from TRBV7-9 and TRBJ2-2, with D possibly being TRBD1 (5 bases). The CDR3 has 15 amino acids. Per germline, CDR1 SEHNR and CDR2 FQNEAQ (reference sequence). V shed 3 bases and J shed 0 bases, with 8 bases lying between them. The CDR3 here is CASSFKGANTGELFF. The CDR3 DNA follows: TGTGCCAGCAGCTTTAAAGGGGCGAACACCGGGGAGCTGTTTTTT.

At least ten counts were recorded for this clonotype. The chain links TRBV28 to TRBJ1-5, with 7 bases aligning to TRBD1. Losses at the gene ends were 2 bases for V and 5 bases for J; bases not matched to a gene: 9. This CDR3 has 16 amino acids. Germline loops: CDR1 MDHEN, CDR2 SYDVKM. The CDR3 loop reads CASSLRTGGEYQPQHF. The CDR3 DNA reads TGTGCCAGCAGTTTAAGGACAGGCGGCGAATATCAGCCCCAGCATTTT. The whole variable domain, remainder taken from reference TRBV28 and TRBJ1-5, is DVKVTQSSRYLVKRTGEKVFLECVQDMDHENMFWYRQDPGLGLRLIYFSYDVKMKEKGDIPEGYSVSREKKERFSLILESASTNQTSMYLCASSLRTGGEYQPQHFGDGTRLSIL.

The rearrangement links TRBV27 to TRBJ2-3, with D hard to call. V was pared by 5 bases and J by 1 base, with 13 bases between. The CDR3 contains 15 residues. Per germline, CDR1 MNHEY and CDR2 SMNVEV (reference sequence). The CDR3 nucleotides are TGTGCCAGCAGTACGGGCACATTACGCACAGATACGCAGTATTTT. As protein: CASSTGTLRTDTQYF.

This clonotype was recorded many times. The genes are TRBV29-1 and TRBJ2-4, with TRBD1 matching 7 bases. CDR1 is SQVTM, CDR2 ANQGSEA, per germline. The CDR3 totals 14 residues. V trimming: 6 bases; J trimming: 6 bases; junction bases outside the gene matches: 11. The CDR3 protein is CSVQPGGSGNIQYF. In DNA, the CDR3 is TGCAGCGTGCAACCAGGGGGAAGTGGAAACATTCAGTACTTC. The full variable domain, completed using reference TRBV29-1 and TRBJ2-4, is SAVISQKPSRDICQRGTSLTIQCQVDSQVTMMFWYRQQPGQSLTLIATANQGSEATYESGFVIDKFPISRPNLTFSTLTVSNMSPEDSSIYLCSVQPGGSGNIQYFGAGTRLSVL.

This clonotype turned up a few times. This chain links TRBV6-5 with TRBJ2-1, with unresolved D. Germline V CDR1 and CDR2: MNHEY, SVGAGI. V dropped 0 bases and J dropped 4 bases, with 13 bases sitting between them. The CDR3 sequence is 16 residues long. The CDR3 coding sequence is TGTGCCAGCAGTTACTCGCGAGGTACCAAATACAATGAGCAGTTCTTC. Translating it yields CASSYSRGTKYNEQFF.

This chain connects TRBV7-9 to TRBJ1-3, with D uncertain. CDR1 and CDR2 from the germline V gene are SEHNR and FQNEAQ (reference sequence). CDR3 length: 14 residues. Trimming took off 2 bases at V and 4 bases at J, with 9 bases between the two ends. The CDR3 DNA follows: TGTGCCAGCAGCTTATTCAGGCAGGGAAACACCATATATTTT. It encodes CASSLFRQGNTIYF.

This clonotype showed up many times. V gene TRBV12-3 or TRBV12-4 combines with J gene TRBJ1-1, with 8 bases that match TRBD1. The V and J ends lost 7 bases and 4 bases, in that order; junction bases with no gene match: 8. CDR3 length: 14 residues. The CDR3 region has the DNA TGTGCCAGCACCCCCAGGACAGGGCCCACTGAAGCTTTCTTT. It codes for CASTPRTGPTEAFF.

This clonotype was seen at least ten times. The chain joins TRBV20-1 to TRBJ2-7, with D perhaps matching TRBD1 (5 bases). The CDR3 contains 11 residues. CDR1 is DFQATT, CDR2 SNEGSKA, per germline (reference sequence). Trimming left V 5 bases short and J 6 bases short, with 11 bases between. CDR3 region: CSAGAYAEQYF. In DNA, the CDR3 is TGCAGTGCTGGGGCGTACGCCGAGCAGTACTTC.

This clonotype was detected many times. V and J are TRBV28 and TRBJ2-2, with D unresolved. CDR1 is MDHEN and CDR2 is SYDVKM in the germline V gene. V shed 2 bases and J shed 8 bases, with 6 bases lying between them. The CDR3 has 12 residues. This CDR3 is CASSLSVGELFF. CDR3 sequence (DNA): TGTGCCAGCAGTTTAAGTGTGGGGGAGCTGTTTTTT.

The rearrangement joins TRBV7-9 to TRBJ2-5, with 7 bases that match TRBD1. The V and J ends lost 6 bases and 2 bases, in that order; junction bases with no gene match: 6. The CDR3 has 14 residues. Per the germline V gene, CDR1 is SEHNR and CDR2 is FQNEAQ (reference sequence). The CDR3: CASRGDRRQETQYF. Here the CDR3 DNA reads TGTGCCAGCAGGGGGGACAGAAGACAAGAGACCCAGTACTTC.

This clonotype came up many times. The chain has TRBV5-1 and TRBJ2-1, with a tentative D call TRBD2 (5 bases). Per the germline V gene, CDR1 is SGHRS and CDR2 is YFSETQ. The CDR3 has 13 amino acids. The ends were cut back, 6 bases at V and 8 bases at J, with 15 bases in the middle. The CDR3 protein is CASIPGSGDEQFF. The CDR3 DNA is TGCGCCAGCATCCCGGGGTCCGGTGATGAGCAGTTCTTC.

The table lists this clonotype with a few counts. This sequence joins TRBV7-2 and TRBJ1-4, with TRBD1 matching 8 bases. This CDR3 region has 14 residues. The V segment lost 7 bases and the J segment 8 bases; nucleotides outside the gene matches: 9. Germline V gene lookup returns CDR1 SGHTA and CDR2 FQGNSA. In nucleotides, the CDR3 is TGTGCCAGCACCCTCGACAGGGGAGGCGAAAAACTGTTTTTT. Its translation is CASTLDRGGEKLFF.

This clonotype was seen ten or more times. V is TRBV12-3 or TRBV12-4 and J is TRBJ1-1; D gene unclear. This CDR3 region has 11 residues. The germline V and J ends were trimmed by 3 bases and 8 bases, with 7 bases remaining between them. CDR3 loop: CASSFLREAFF. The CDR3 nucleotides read TGTGCCAGCAGTTTTCTCAGAGAAGCTTTCTTT.

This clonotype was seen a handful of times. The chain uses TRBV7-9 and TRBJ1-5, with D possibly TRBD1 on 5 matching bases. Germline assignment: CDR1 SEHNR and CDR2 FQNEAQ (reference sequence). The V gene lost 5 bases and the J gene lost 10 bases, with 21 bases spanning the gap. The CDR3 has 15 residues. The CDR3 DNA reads TGTGCCAGCAGCCGTGGACAAGTGTGGTCAGAACCCCAGCATTTT. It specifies CASSRGQVWSEPQHF.

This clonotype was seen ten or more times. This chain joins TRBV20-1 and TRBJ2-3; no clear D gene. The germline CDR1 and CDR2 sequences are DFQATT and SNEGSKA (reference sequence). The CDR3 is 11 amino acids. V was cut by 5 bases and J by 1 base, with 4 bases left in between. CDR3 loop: CSAAGTDTQYF. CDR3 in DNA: TGCAGTGCTGCGGGCACAGATACGCAGTATTTT.

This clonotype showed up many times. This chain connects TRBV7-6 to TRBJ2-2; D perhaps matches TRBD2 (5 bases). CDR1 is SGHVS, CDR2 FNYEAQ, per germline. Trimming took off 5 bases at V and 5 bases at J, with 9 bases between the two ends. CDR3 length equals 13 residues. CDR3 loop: CASSTTRTGELFF. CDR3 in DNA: TGTGCCAGCAGCACAACTAGAACCGGGGAGCTGTTTTTT.

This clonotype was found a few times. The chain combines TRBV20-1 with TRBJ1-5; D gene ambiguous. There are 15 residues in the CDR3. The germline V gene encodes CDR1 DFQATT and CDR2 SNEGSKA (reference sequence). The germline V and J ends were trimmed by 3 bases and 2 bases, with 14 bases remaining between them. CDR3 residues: CSASWENVGNQPQHF. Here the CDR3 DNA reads TGCAGTGCTAGCTGGGAGAACGTGGGCAATCAGCCCCAGCATTTT.

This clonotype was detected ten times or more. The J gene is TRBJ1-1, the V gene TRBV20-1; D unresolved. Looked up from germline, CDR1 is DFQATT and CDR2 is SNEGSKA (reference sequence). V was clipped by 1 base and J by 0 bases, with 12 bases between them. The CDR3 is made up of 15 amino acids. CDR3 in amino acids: CSARGRTVMNTEAFF. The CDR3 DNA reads TGCAGTGCTAGAGGTAGGACGGTCATGAACACTGAAGCTTTCTTT.

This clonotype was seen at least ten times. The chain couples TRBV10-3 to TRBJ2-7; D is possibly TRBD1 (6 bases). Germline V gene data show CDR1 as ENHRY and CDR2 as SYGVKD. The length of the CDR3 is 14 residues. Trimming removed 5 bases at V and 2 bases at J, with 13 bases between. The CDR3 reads CAISQDRNAYEQYF. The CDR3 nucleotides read TGTGCCATCAGTCAAGACAGGAATGCCTACGAGCAGTACTTC.

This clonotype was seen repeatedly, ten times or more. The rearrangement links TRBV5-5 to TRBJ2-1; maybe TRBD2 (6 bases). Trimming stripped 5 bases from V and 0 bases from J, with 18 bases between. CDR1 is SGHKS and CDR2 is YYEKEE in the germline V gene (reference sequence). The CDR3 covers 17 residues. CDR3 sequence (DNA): TGTGCCAGCAGTGACCGACTGGACGGGAGCTCCTACAATGAGCAGTTCTTC. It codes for CASSDRLDGSSYNEQFF.

CDR3 coding DNA: TGTGCCAGCAGCCCGCTGAAGACTAGCGGGGGCTACGAGCAGTACTTC. Encoded protein: CASSPLKTSGGYEQYF. The chain recombines TRBV7-2 with TRBJ2-7, with TRBD2 matching 12 bases. Germline trimming cut 5 bases from V and 3 bases from J; bases unmatched to any gene: 8. Germline V gives CDR1 SGHTA, CDR2 FQGNSA. The CDR3 is made up of 16 amino acids.

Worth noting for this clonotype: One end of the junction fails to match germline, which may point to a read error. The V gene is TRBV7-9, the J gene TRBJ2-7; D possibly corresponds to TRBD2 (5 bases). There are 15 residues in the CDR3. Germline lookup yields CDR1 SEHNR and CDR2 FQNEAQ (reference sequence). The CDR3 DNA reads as TGTGCCAGCAGCTTAGGAACAGCCCTGGACTTCGAGCTGTACTTC. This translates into CASSLGTALDFELYF.

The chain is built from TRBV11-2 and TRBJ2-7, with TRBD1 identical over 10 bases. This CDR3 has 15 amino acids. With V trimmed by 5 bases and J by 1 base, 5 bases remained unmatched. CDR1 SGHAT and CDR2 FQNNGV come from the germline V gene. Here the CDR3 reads CASSPGQGTSYEQYF. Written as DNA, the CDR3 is TGTGCCAGCAGCCCGGGACAGGGGACGTCCTACGAGCAGTACTTC.